This T cell receptor beta chain was sequenced for a study of blood T cell repertoires in COVID-19. Study-level information: The United States, Italy and Spain supplied acute and convalescent COVID-19 samples.

Original processing methods: Reference gene primer amplification yielded estimated nucleated cell counts. The table came from immunoSEQ multiplex PCR; TCRdb's copy has only in-frame clones and leaves some out. V, J and clone size are those of that table, while D and trimming were read from the DNA. The sample yields about 220,000 clones, about 85% seen once. Germline V gives CDR1 SEHNR, CDR2 FQNEAQ (reference sequence). The CDR3 consists of 14 residues. V lost 5 bases to trimming and J lost 6 bases; unmatched junction nucleotides: 7. The sequence was collected from a woman aged 50 to 60 with COVID-19, enrolled during active disease. The sequenced sample was peripheral blood. V usage is TRBV7-9 and J usage is TRBJ2-7; 10 nucleotides agree with TRBD2. The CDR3 loop reads CASSPAGGPGEQYF. The CDR3 DNA is TGTGCCAGCAGCCCAGCGGGGGGGCCGGGCGAGCAGTACTTC. The variable domain in full, with the rest retrieved from reference TRBV7-9 and TRBJ2-7, is DTGVSQNPRHKITKRGQNVTFRCDPISEHNRLYWYRQTLGQGPEFLTYFQNEAQLEKSRLLSDRFSAERPKGSFSTLEIQRTEQGDSAMYLCASSPAGGPGEQYFGPGTRLTVT.